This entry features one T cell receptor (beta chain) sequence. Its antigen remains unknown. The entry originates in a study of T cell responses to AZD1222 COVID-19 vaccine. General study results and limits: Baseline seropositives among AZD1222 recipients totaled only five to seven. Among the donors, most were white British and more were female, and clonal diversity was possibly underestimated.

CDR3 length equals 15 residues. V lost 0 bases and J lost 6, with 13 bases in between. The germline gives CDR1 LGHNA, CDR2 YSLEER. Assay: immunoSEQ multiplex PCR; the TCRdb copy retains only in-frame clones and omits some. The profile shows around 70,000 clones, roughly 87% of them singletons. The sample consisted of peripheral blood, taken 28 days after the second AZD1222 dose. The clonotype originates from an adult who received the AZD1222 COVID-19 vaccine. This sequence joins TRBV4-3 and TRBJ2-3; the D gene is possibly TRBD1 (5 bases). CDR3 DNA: TGCGCCAGCAGCCAAGATTGGGGCGCAGCTGATACGCAGTATTTT. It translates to CASSQDWGAADTQYF.